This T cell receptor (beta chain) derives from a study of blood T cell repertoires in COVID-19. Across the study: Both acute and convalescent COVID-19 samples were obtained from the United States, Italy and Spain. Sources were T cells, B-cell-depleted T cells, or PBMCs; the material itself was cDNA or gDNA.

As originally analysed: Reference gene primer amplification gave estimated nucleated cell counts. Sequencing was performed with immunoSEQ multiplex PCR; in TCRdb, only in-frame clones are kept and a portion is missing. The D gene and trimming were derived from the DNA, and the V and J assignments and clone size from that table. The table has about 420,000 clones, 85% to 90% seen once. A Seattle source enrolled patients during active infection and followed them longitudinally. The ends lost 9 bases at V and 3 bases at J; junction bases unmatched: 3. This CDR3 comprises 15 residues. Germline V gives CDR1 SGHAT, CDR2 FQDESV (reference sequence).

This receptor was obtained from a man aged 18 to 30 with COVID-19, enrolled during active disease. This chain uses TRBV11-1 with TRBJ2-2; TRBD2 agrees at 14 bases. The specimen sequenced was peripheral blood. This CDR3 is CASGLAGGYTGELFF. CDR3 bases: TGTGCCAGTGGACTAGCGGGGGGATACACCGGGGAGCTGTTTTTT.